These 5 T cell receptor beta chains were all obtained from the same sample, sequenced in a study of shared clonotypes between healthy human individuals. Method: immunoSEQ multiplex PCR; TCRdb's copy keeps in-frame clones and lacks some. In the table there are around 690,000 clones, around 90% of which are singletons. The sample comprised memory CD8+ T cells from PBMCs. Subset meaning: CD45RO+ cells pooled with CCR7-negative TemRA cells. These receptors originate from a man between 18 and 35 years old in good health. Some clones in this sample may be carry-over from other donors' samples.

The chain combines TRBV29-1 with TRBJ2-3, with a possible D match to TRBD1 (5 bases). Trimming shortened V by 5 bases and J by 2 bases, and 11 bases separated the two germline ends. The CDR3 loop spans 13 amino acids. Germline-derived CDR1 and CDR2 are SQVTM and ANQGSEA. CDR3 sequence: CSVRWGDTDTQYF. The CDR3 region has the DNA TGCAGCGTTCGATGGGGCGACACAGATACGCAGTATTTT.

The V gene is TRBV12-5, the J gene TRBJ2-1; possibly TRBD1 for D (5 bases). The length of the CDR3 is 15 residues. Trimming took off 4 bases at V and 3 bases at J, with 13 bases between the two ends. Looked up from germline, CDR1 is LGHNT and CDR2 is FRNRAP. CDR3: CASGSPGLNYNEQFF. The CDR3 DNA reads TGTGCTAGTGGTTCCCCAGGGTTAAACTACAATGAGCAGTTCTTC.

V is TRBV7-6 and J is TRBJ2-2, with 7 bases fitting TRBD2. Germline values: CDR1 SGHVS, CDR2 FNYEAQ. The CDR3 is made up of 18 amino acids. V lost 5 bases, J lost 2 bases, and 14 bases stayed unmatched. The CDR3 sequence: CASSPTPQTSSNTGELFF. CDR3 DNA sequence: TGTGCCAGCAGCCCAACCCCACAGACTAGCTCAAACACCGGGGAGCTGTTTTTT.

CDR3 bases: TGTGCCAGCAGCCCACGGCCCCAGTACTTC. It translates to CASSPRPQYF. This chain connects TRBV14 to TRBJ2-5; D unclear. CDR3 length equals 10 residues. Trimming took 4 bases from V and 9 from J, leaving 6 bases between them. CDR1 is SGHDN, CDR2 FVKESK, per germline. Combining the CDR3 with reference TRBV14 and TRBJ2-5 gives the whole variable domain EAGVTQFPSHSVIEKGQTVTLRCDPISGHDNLYWYRRVMGKEIKFLLHFVKESKQDESGMPNNRFLAERTGGTYSTLKVQPAELEDSGVYFCASSPRPQYFGPGTRLLVL.

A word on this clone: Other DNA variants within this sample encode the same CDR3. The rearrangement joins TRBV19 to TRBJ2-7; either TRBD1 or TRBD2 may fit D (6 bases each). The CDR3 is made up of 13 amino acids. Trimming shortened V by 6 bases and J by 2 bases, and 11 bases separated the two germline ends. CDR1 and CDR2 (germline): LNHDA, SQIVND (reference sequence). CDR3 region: CASSPGGPYEQYF. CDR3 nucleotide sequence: TGTGCCAGTAGCCCCGGGGGCCCCTACGAGCAGTACTTC.